These T cell receptor beta chains were read from a single sample in a study of blood T cells in healthy people across ages. Each CDR3 protein gets one entry after TCRdb re-called the 5' RACE reads with MiXCR. The table has approximately 670,000 distinct CDR3 sequences, 35% to 50% seen once; the top ten hold about 30%. Sequenced input: blood. All receptors come from a man older than 75 in good health. CDR3s leave out the opening cysteine and the closing phenylalanine or tryptophan.

J,length,V,CDR3
TRBJ2-7,14,TRBV3-1,ASSRPTSAYSYEQY
TRBJ2-1,12,TRBV9,ASSAGQGLGEQF
TRBJ1-2,11,TRBV6-5,ASSRAPNYGYT
TRBJ2-3,13,TRBV2,ASSDLLAGEDTQY
TRBJ2-5,12,TRBV20-1,SARLLAVQETQY
TRBJ2-3,14,TRBV2,ASTALGTEVTDTQY
TRBJ1-6,13,TRBV15,ATSRETVYNSPLH
TRBJ2-2,13,TRBV24-1,ATAARTGGTGELF
TRBJ2-7,11,TRBV10-1,AGSKQVPYEQY
TRBJ2-1,15,TRBV4-2,ASSQDPGGGAWNEQF
TRBJ2-4,14,TRBV11-2,ASSLRGTANKNIQY
TRBJ2-7,12,TRBV5-8,ASRPRRGAYEQY
TRBJ1-4,11,TRBV29-1,SVEAGGDEKLF
TRBJ2-5,13,TRBV24-1,ATSDRTGGAETQY
TRBJ2-7,13,TRBV4-1,ASSHAGQGASEQY
TRBJ2-7,16,TRBV6-4,ASSDSRREVLPLYEQY
TRBJ2-3,16,TRBV28,ASTDTSGSPSYRDTQY
TRBJ1-4,13,TRBV4-1,ASTIPGQANAKLF
TRBJ2-3,11,TRBV7-2,ASSIPVEITQY
TRBJ1-6,13,TRBV28,ASSFGQALNSPLH
TRBJ2-1,13,TRBV7-6,ASTQAGGGYNEQF
TRBJ2-7,11,TRBV20-1,SASSLAGYEQY
TRBJ2-7,13,TRBV11-1,ASSLDGIDSYEQY
TRBJ2-2,13,TRBV6-2/TRBV6-3,ASNKQGANTGELF
TRBJ2-1,15,TRBV7-6,ASSLIWQGAFPNEQF
TRBJ2-5,16,TRBV4-2,ASSQGSLAGGGQETQY
TRBJ2-7,15,TRBV6-1,ASSEGPPAGSSYEQY
NA,12,TRBV4-1,ASSQGDFKETQY
TRBJ2-1,13,TRBV20-1,SARGRSLPYNEQF
TRBJ2-5,12,TRBV7-9,ASSSAGIQETQY
TRBJ1-5,14,TRBV20-1,SARYGAGAGDQPQH
TRBJ2-3,13,TRBV24-1,ATSDFVGGLGTQY
TRBJ2-7,13,TRBV9,ASSVGTGSYYEQY
TRBJ1-5,12,TRBV28,ASRHNGDNQPQH
NA,14,TRBV20-1,SARSARREGGGEQY
TRBJ2-1,8,TRBV29-1,SVERNEQF
TRBJ2-2,11,TRBV20-1,SAKAANTGELF
TRBJ2-3,11,TRBV6-4,ASRALGTGSLY
TRBJ1-1,11,TRBV2,ASNTGVGTEAF
TRBJ2-6,16,TRBV9,ASSVDNGAHSGANVLT